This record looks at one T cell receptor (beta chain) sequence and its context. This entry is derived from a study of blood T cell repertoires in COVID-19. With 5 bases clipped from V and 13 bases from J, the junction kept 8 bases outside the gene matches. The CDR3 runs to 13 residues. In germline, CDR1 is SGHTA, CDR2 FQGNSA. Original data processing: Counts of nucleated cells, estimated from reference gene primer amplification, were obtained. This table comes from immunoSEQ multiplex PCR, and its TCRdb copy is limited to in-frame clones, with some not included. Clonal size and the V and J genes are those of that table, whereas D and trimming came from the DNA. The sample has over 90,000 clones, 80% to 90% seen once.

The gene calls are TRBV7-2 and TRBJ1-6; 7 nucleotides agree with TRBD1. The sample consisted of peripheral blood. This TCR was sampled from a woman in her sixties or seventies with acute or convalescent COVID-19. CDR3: CASSRQGGVPLHF. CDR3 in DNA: TGTGCCAGCAGCAGACAGGGTGGGGTTCCCCTCCACTTT.